The clone carrying this TCR beta chain turned up a few times. What it binds is not known. V lost 3 bases, J lost 2 bases, and 12 bases lay in between. CDR1 and CDR2 (germline): LNHDA, SQIVND (reference sequence). The CDR3 runs 15 residues. This record belongs to a study of T cell repertoires in cytomegalovirus infection. Study information: Newly reported HLA-C-restricted and thoroughly characterized HLA-B-restricted CMV epitopes were employed. Indicated by public TCR beta signatures were CMV infection and matching HLA type. Study results and limitations: HLA-C-restricted CMV clonotypes gave the most frequent clonotype in two of eight donors.

Using its own MiXCR run on the reads, TCRdb lists one record per CDR3 protein. The sample gives hundreds of thousands of distinct CDR3 sequences, roughly a third of which show up once; 15% to 20% is in the top ten. Sequenced here: cultured PBMCs, sampled from culture after CMV antigen stimulation. This chain links TRBV19 with TRBJ2-3, with D tentatively TRBD2 (5 bases). The receptor was derived from a human donor in good health (CMV status not recorded). Some clones in this sample may be carry-over from other donors' samples. CDR3 loop: CASSIGIGPTDTQYF. DNA for the CDR3: TGTGCCAGTAGTATCGGGATCGGGCCCACAGATACGCAGTATTTT.